The source of this TCR beta chain is a study of cytotoxic CD8 clonotypes in ibrutinib-treated CLL. Overall study: Complete response was seen in 2 patients and partial in approximately 25; about twelve progressed and some 14 stayed remitted after a median about six years.

Repertoires were generated with immunoSEQ multiplex PCR, while TCRdb's copy carries only in-frame clones and drops some. The data contain about 160,000 clones, 81% of them singletons. Germline values: CDR1 SGHTA, CDR2 FQGNSA. The CDR3 contains 12 residues. V shed 3 bases and J shed 0 bases, with 3 bases lying between them. V and J are TRBV7-2 and TRBJ2-7; no clear D gene. This sample comprised PBMCs, obtained after 12 months of ibrutinib treatment. This receptor was taken from a human donor with chronic lymphocytic leukemia. CDR3 protein: CASSFNSYEQYF. In DNA, the CDR3 is TGTGCCAGCAGCTTTAACTCCTACGAGCAGTACTTC.